This record looks at one T cell receptor (beta chain) sequence and its context. Trimming pared 6 bases from V and 2 bases from J, leaving 14 bases between. Germline V gene lookup returns CDR1 MDHEN and CDR2 SYDVKM. The CDR3 consists of 14 residues. The Seattle patients joined while their infection was active and were tracked longitudinally afterward. These data belong to a study of blood T cell repertoires in COVID-19. As originally analysed: Reference gene primer amplification in the assay estimated nucleated cell counts. The protocol was immunoSEQ multiplex PCR, while the TCRdb copy is restricted to in-frame clones and leaves out a portion. V and J calls and clone size are given by that table; D and trimming were obtained from the DNA. Among tens of thousands of clones listed, around 90% were seen once.

Source material: peripheral blood. The genes are TRBV28 and TRBJ2-7; TRBD1 might be the D (6 bases). The clonotype originates from a man aged 45-65 years with COVID-19, enrolled during active disease. The CDR3 DNA is TGTGCCAGCAGACCGGGACAAGCAACCTACGAGCAGTACTTC. Residues: CASRPGQATYEQYF.